This T cell receptor beta chain was sequenced in a study of shared clonotypes between healthy human individuals. V lost 5 bases to trimming and J lost 9 bases; unmatched junction nucleotides: 4. Germline V lookup: CDR1 MNHNS, CDR2 SASEGT. The CDR3 sequence is 12 residues long. Study-wide results and caveats: Among several donors, roughly 5.5% of naive CD4 clonotypes were found in common. With few donors, the genetic and exposure-history diversity represented was limited.

Several immunoSEQ 96-well plates shared each subset's DNA, each plate a replicate. Profiling relied on immunoSEQ multiplex PCR, and the TCRdb table lists in-frame clones only, not all of them. The sample consists of approximately 700,000 clones, around 78% of them appearing once. With regard to this clone: Its antigen is still unknown.

The sequence was collected from a woman in her 30s in good health. Specimen: memory CD4+ T cells sorted from blood. Specified subset: CD45RA-negative fraction. This chain uses TRBV6-1 with TRBJ1-1; 9 bases are a match to TRBD1. The CDR3 nucleotides are TGTGCCAGCAGTCTAGGACAGGGGAAAGCTTTCTTT. It codes for CASSLGQGKAFF.